The source of this TCR beta chain is a study of shared clonotypes between healthy human individuals (dated by TCRdb to the early 2020s). Describing the broader study: A few men and a couple of women, aged 18 to 49 years, made up the cohort. To estimate repertoire size and how much clonotype sharing occurs between individuals, the study deeply sequenced the blood TCR repertoires of five healthy adults. Per donor, three plates each were used for CD4 naive and CD4 memory, two for CD8 naive, and one for CD8 memory. Libraries were prepared and TCR repertoires were sequenced by different laboratories using diverse techniques, in order to increase sequencing depth and limit assay-specific biases. Per donor, leukapheresis produced somewhere between about 0.85 and 8.9 billion PBMCs.

Using the deep immunoSEQ assay, TCR CDR3 regions were amplified from genomic DNA by multiplex PCR. For each cell subset, the extracted genomic DNA was distributed evenly across all wells of several immunoSEQ 96-well plates, and each plate served as one replicate. For sorted subsets, 200 to 250 ng genomic DNA, equal to approximately 30,000 T cell genomes, was loaded into each replicate PCR. The purified libraries were quantified using a Qubit 3.0 fluorometer, sized with a Bioanalyzer 2100, and then quantified again using the KAPA Library Quantification kit. Each immunoSEQ 96-well plate was sequenced on its own single-read 150-cycle Illumina NextSeq 550 flow cell. Regarding the original processing steps: Because only junctional sequences without quality scores were contained in the immunoSEQ output, filtering matching that applied to full-length reads could not be performed. Sequences were annotated with PyIR, a Python wrapper for IgBLAST v1.9, using IMGT germline references to assign V/J genes and CDR3. Reads were filtered out if the reads had weak V/J assignments (E-value above 1e-6), no CDR3, stop codons, out-of-frame junctions, or ambiguous translated residues. A V3J clonotype was defined by an identical inferred V gene, J gene, and CDR3 amino acid sequence. Percentage overlap between repertoires was calculated by dividing the number of shared unique clonotypes by the size of the smaller repertoire. Richness of each repertoire was evaluated using RTK rarefaction, the Chao1 estimator, and Recon v2.1 estimates of unobserved clonotypes. Generation probabilities for all TCRbeta clonotypes obtained by the gDNA method from a few donors were computed using OLGA. Entries here come from immuneACCESS through TCRdb and include only in-frame sequences with V and J called. Some clones fail to appear in such tables; in the studies checked, an unresolved V gene covers under half of the shortfall, and the cause of the remainder is unknown. That table furnishes V, J and clone size, whereas the DNA furnished D and trimming. The sample table lists over a million clones, around 97% of them with a count of one. The ten biggest clones cover 1.2% of the sample.

Counted from cysteine to phenylalanine, this CDR3 has 10 amino acids. The retained sequence is limited to the CDR3, 30 bases, with the frame set at the first base. The junction carries 5 bases between V and J, which are trimmed by 5 bases and 7 bases respectively. For CDR1 and CDR2, the germline V gene lists MDHEN and SYDVKM. Here is what the overall study found, with its caveats: Naive subsets generally had larger estimated clonotype richness than memory subsets did. Pairwise subsampling led to the expectation that sequencing depth would affect the degree of clonotype sharing among donors. Sampling was limited to blood, and TCR repertoires in tissue likely differ from TCR repertoires in blood. Higher generation probabilities were observed for clonotypes shared by all four sorted-subset donors than for non-shared clonotypes. Even with the large sequencing depth, rarefaction of the sorted-subset datasets indicated that sequencing was incomplete. About 4.5% of naive CD4, 3.5% of naive CD8, 2% to 2.5% of memory CD4, and about 0.4% of memory CD8 clonotypes were shared across a few donors. The small number of donors limited the genetic and exposure-history diversity represented.

On this clone: What this receptor recognizes is not known. Within one base of it there is no much larger clone, and no base qualities were kept.

The donors were healthy, HIV-negative adults with no recently reported acute infections or vaccinations. Every donor was a Caucasian adult residing in Nashville, Tennessee, USA. CD4+ T cells were enriched through magnetic negative selection, after which naive cells were positively selected on CD45RA and the remaining negative fraction served as the memory subset. After blood collection by leukapheresis, PBMCs were isolated using Ficoll-Histopaque density gradient centrifugation and then cryopreserved in the vapor phase of liquid nitrogen. Purity and quantity of every magnetically sorted T cell population were checked by analytical flow cytometry. Genomic DNA was isolated from each sorted fraction and quantified by UV absorbance on a Nanodrop 2000c.

Sequenced: naive CD4+ T cells sorted from blood. This specimen's cell subset or site label, interpreted: CD45RA+ positively selected. Recombination linked TRBV28 to TRBJ2-5; no D gene is confidently identified. This TCR was sampled from a man younger than 45 in good health. The CDR3 in this case is CASSVGTQYF. The nucleotides read TGTGCCAGCAGTGTTGGGACCCAGTACTTC.